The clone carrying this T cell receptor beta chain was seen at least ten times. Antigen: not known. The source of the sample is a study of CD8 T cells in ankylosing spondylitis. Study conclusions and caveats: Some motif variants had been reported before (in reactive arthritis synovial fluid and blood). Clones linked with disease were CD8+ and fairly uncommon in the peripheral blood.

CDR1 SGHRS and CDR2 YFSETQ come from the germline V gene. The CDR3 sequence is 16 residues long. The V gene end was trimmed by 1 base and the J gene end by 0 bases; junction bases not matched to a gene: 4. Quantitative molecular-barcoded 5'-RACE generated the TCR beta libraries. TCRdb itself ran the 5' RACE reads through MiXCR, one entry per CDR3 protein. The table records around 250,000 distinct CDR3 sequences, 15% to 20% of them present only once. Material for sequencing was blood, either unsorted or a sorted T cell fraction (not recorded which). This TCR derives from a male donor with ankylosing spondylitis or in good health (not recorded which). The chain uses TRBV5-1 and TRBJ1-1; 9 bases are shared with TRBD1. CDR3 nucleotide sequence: TGCGCCAGCAGCTTGTACGGGACAGGGTTGAACACTGAAGCTTTCTTT. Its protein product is CASSLYGTGLNTEAFF.